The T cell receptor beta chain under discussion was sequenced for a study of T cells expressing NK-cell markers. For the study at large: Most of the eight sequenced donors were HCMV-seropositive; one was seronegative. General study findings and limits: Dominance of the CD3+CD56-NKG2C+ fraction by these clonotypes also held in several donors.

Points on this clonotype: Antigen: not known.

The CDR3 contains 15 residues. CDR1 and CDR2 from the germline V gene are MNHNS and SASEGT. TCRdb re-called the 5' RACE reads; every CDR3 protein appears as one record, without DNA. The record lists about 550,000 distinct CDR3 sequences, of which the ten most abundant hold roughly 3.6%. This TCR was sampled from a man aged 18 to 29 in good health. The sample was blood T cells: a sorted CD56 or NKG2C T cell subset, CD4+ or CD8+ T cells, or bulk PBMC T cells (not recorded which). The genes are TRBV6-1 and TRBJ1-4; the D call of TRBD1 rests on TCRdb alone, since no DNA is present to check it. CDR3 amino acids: CASSLDRAGKEKLFF.